The present T cell receptor beta chain was sequenced within a study of long-term antiretroviral therapy in people with HIV. Points from the study as a whole: Diversity remained lower than transplant donor controls, even though it increased after ART. In HIV, the repertoires covered a tighter span of CDR3 lengths than in controls.

On this clone itself: Its antigen remains unidentified.

The CDR3 contains 14 residues. The ends lost 3 bases at V and 5 bases at J; junction bases unmatched: 4. The germline V gene has CDR1 SQVTM and CDR2 ANQGSEA. The assay used was immunoSEQ (version v3.0), run at survey level. The repertoire was sequenced with immunoSEQ multiplex PCR; TCRdb's copy has only in-frame clones and lacks some. Counted here are about 17,000 clones, 76% occurring once; the ten biggest clones make up about 15%. The receptor was isolated from a woman between 45 and 60 years old with HIV. Sequenced material: unsorted PBMCs, taken approximately 2.5 years before starting antiretroviral therapy. The gene calls are TRBV29-1 and TRBJ2-1; the match to TRBD1 covers 10 bases. The CDR3 protein is CSVERDRGHNEQFF. Written as DNA, the CDR3 is TGCAGCGTTGAGAGGGACAGGGGCCACAATGAGCAGTTCTTC.